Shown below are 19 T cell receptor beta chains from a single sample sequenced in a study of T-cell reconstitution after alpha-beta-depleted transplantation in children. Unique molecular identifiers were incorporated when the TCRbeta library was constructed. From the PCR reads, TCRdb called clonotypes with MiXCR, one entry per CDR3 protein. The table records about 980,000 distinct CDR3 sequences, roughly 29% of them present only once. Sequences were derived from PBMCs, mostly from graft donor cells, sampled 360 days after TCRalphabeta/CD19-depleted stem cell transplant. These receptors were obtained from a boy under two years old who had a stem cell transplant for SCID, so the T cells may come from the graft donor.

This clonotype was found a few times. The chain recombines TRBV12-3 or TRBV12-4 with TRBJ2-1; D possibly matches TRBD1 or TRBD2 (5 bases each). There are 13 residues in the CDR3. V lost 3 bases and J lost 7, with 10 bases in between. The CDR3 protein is CASSFRVANEQFF. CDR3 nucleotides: TGTGCCAGCAGTTTCAGGGTAGCGAATGAGCAGTTCTTC.

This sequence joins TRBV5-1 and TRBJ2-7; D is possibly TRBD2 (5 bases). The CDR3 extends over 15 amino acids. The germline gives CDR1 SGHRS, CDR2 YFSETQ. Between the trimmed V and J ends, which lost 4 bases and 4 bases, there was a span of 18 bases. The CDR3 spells CASSPFIGDGYEQYF. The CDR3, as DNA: TGCGCCAGCAGCCCTTTCATCGGGGATGGGTACGAGCAGTACTTC.

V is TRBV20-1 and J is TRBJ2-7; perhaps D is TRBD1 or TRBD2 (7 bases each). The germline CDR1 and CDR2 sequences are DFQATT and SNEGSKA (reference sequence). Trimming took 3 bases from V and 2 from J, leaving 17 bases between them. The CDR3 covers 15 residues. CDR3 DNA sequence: TGCAGTGCTAGTTCCCCAGGGGGGGACCCCTACGAGCAGTACTTC. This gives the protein CSASSPGGDPYEQYF.

CDR3 DNA: TGTGCCAGCAGTTACTCGCGGCAGAGAAACACCATATATTTT. This sequence encodes CASSYSRQRNTIYF. This rearrangement joins TRBV6-5 to TRBJ1-3, with unresolved D. This CDR3 spans 14 amino acids. CDR1 MNHEY and CDR2 SVGAGI come from the germline V gene. Trimming took off 0 bases at V and 5 bases at J, with 8 bases between the two ends.

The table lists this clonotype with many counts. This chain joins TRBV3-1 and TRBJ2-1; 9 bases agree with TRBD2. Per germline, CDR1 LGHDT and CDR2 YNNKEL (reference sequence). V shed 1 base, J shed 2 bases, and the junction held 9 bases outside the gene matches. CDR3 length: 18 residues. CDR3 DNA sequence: TGTGCCAGCAGCCAAGTATATGGTAGCGGGGGCCCCTACAATGAGCAGTTCTTC. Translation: CASSQVYGSGGPYNEQFF.

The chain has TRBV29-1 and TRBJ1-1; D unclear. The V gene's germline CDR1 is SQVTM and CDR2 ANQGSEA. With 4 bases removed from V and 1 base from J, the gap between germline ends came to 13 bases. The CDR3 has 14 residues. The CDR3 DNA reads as TGCAGCGTTGTAGAGCACCCCTGGAACACTGAAGCTTTCTTT. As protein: CSVVEHPWNTEAFF.

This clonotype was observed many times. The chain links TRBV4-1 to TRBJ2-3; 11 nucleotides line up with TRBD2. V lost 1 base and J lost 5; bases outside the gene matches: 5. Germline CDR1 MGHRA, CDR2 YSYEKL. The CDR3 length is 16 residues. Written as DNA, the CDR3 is TGCGCCAGCAGCCAAGGGGTAGCGGGGGGGGGAGATACGCAGTATTTT. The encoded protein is CASSQGVAGGGDTQYF.

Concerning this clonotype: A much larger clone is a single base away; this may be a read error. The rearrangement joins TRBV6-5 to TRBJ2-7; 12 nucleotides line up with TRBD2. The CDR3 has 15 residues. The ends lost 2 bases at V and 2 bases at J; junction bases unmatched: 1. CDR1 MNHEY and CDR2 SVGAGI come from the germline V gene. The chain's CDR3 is CASSYASGGAYEQYF. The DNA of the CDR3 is TGTGCCAGCAGTTACGCTAGCGGGGGGGCCTACGAGCAGTACTTC.

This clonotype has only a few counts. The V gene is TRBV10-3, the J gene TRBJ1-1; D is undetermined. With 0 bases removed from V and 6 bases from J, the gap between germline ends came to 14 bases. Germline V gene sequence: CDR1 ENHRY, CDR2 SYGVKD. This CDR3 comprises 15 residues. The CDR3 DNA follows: TGTGCCATCAGTGAGTCGTTGGGGAGCTCACCTGAAGCTTTCTTT. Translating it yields CAISESLGSSPEAFF.

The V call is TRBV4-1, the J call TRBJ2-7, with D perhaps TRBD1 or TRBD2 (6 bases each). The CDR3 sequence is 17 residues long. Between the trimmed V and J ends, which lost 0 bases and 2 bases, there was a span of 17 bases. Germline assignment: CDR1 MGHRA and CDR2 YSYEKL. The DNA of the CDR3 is TGCGCCAGCAGCCAAGATCGGGGGCTAGCGACAACCTACGAGCAGTACTTC. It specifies CASSQDRGLATTYEQYF.

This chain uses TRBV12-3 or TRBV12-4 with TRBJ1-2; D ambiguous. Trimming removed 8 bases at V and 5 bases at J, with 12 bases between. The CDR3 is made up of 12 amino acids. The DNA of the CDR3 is TGTGCCAGCGGACCGGCTCGATATGGCTACACCTTC. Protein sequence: CASGPARYGYTF.

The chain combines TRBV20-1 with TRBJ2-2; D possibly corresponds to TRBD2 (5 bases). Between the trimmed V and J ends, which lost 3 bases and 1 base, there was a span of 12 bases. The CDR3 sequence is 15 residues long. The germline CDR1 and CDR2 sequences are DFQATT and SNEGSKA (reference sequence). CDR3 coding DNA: TGCAGTGCTAGTGGAGGTAGCCTGAACACCGGGGAGCTGTTTTTT. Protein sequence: CSASGGSLNTGELFF.

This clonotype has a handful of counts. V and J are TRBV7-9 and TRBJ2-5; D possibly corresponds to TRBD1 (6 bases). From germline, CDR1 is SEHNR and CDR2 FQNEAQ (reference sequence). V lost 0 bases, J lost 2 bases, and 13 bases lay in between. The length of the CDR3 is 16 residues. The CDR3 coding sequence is TGTGCCAGCAGCTTAGCCGACAGGCTATTTCAAGAGACCCAGTACTTC. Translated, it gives CASSLADRLFQETQYF.

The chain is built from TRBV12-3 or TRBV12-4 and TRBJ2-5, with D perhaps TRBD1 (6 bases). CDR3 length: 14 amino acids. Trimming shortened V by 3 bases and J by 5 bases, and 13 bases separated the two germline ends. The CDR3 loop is CASSFQQGRETQYF. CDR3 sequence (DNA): TGTGCCAGCAGTTTCCAACAGGGAAGGGAGACCCAGTACTTC.

CDR3 DNA sequence: TGCGCCAGCAGCGAGTGGGGGGGCACGTGGGGCATAGATACGCAGTATTTT. Protein product: CASSEWGGTWGIDTQYF. This chain connects TRBV4-3 to TRBJ2-3, with D tentatively TRBD2 (7 bases). The V and J ends lost 5 bases and 5 bases respectively, with 23 bases between them. CDR3 length: 17 residues. Per the germline V gene, CDR1 is LGHNA and CDR2 is YSLEER.

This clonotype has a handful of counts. In DNA form, the CDR3 reads TGTGCCAGCACGCCCCCTGGTAGCTCCTACAATGAGCAGTTCTTC. Residues: CASTPPGSSYNEQFF. The chain employs TRBV6-1 and TRBJ2-1, with D unclear. CDR1 and CDR2 from the germline V gene are MNHNS and SASEGT. This CDR3 contains 15 residues. V lost 7 bases and J 0 bases, leaving 13 bases between the germline ends.

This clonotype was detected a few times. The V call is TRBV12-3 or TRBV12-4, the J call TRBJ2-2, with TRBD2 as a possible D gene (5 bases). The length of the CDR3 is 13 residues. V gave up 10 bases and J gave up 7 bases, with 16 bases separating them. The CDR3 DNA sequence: TGTGCCAACGCTATAGGCCGGGGCGGGGAGCTGTTTTTT. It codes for CANAIGRGGELFF.

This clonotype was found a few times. The CDR3 spells CASSQEWDRVYEQFF. The DNA for the CDR3 is TGCGCCAGCAGCCAAGAATGGGACAGGGTTTATGAGCAGTTCTTC. The chain links TRBV4-1 to TRBJ2-1; 9 positions agree with TRBD1. From germline, CDR1 is MGHRA and CDR2 YSYEKL. Trimming took 0 bases from V and 8 from J; bases not matched to a gene: 5. CDR3 length: 15 residues.

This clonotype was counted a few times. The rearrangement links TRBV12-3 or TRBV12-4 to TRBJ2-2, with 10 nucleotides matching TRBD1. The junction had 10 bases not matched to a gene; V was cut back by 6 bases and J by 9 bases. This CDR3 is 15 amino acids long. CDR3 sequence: CASRIRDRGPRELFF. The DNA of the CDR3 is TGTGCCAGCAGAATCCGGGACAGGGGTCCCCGGGAGCTGTTTTTT.